These 30 T cell receptor beta chains were sequenced from one sample in a study of T cells in narcolepsy. Some clones are missing from TCRdb's copy, which holds only in-frame ones; the method was immunoSEQ multiplex PCR. Here the sample spans about 32,000 clones, roughly 80% being singletons. The sample taken for sequencing was memory (CD45RA-) CD4+ T cells from blood. These TCRs come from a human donor in good health.

This chain joins TRBV5-1 and TRBJ2-1, with 13 bases aligning to TRBD2. CDR1 is SGHRS and CDR2 is YFSETQ in the germline V gene. The CDR3 is 19 amino acids. The junction had 9 bases not matched to a gene; V was cut back by 3 bases and J by 0 bases. CDR3 nucleotides: TGCGCCAGCAGCTCCCCGGGACTAGCGGGATCAGACTCCTACAATGAGCAGTTCTTC. Encoded protein: CASSSPGLAGSDSYNEQFF.

This sequence joins TRBV5-4 and TRBJ2-3; D assignment may be TRBD1 or TRBD2 (6 bases each). The CDR3 spans 15 residues. Per the germline V gene, CDR1 is SGHNT and CDR2 is YYREEE (reference sequence). Deletions cut 4 bases from V and 4 bases from J, with 16 bases between. The CDR3 DNA is TGTGCCAGCAGCCAGGGCAGGGGAGGCCCAGATACGCAGTATTTT. Translation gives CASSQGRGGPDTQYF.

The V and J genes are TRBV7-8 and TRBJ2-7, with 8 positions matching TRBD1. The CDR3 covers 16 residues. Trimming took 3 bases from V and 5 from J; bases not matched to a gene: 12. CDR1 SGHVS and CDR2 FQNEAQ come from the germline V gene. The CDR3 DNA sequence: TGTGCCAGCAGCTTTGGGGCGCGGGACAGGTACCACGAGCAGTACTTC. It specifies CASSFGARDRYHEQYF.

For the CDR3, the DNA is TGTGCCAGCTCACCAAGGGACAGGGGTGAGGATCAGCCCCAGCATTTT. Amino acid sequence: CASSPRDRGEDQPQHF. The chain combines TRBV18 with TRBJ1-5; 10 nucleotides agree with TRBD1. Germline CDR1 and CDR2: KGHSH and LQKENI. There are 16 residues in the CDR3. The J segment lost 5 bases and the V segment lost 2 bases, leaving 6 bases of the junction unmatched.

The chain recombines TRBV6-1 with TRBJ1-4; D might be TRBD1 (5 bases). CDR1 and CDR2 (germline): MNHNS, SASEGT. The CDR3 runs 13 residues. Trimming pared 10 bases from V and 7 bases from J, leaving 16 bases between. The DNA of the CDR3 is TGTGCCACCGGGGCCGTCGCTGGTGAAAAACTGTTTTTT. This sequence encodes CATGAVAGEKLFF.

This rearrangement joins TRBV5-1 to TRBJ2-3, with D perhaps TRBD2 (6 bases). CDR3 length equals 14 residues. CDR1 is SGHRS and CDR2 is YFSETQ in the germline V gene. V lost 7 bases, J lost 2 bases, and 14 bases lay in between. Written as DNA, the CDR3 is TGCGCCAGCCAATTAGCGGAGATCACAGATACGCAGTATTTT. It is translated as CASQLAEITDTQYF.

V usage is TRBV18 and J usage is TRBJ2-7; TRBD1 matches 7 bases. The CDR3 runs 12 residues. Trimming took 9 bases from V and 6 from J; bases not matched to a gene: 8. Germline CDR1 reads KGHSH; CDR2 reads LQKENI. The CDR3 protein is CASRTGESEQYF. The CDR3 DNA is TGTGCCAGTCGCACAGGGGAGAGCGAGCAGTACTTC.

This clone showed up just a few times. The rearrangement joins TRBV6-5 to TRBJ1-5; D not certain. CDR1 and CDR2 (germline): MNHEY, SVGAGI. CDR3 length equals 14 residues. CDR3 in amino acids: CAVSPSAGGQPQHF. CDR3 DNA sequence: TGTGCTGTATCTCCGAGTGCCGGCGGTCAGCCCCAGCATTTT.

The chain carries TRBV18 and TRBJ2-5; maybe TRBD2 (6 bases). The DNA end lines up better with TRBJ2-7; the J call may be wrong. Germline V gene lookup returns CDR1 KGHSH and CDR2 LQKENI. The CDR3 is 13 residues long. In nucleotides, the CDR3 is TGTGCCAGCTCACCAACGGGGGTACACGAGCAGTACTTC. Residues: CASSPTGVHEQYF.

CDR3 in amino acids: CASTDRDPQNIQYF. CDR3 bases: TGTGCCAGCACCGACAGGGACCCCCAAAACATTCAGTACTTC. The chain recombines TRBV6-1 with TRBJ2-4; 7 positions match TRBD1. The V and J ends lost 7 bases and 5 bases, in that order; junction bases with no gene match: 8. CDR3 length equals 14 residues. From germline, CDR1 is MNHNS and CDR2 SASEGT.

V and J are TRBV10-1 and TRBJ2-5; 7 bases fit TRBD2. Germline assignment: CDR1 WNHNN and CDR2 SYGVQD (reference sequence). There are 13 residues in the CDR3. The V and J ends lost 5 bases and 0 bases, in that order; junction bases with no gene match: 0. For the CDR3, the DNA is TGCGCCAGCAGTAGCGGGAACCAAGAGACCCAGTACTTC. Translated: CASSSGNQETQYF.

The chain uses TRBV13 and TRBJ2-1, with TRBD2 matching over 11 bases. The CDR3 contains 18 residues. Per the germline V gene, CDR1 is PRHDT and CDR2 is FYEKMQ (reference sequence). With 1 base clipped from V and 0 bases from J, the junction kept 5 bases outside the gene matches. In nucleotides, the CDR3 is TGTGCCAGCAGCTTAGTAGCGGGAGGGAGCAGCTCCTACAATGAGCAGTTCTTC. It encodes CASSLVAGGSSSYNEQFF. Complete variable domain (other parts from reference TRBV13 and TRBJ2-1): AAGVIQSPRHLIKEKRETATLKCYPIPRHDTVYWYQQGPGQDPQFLISFYEKMQSDKGSIPDRFSAQQFSDYHSELNMSSLELGDSALYFCASSLVAGGSSSYNEQFFGPGTRLTVL.

There are a few counts of this clone. The chain couples TRBV14 to TRBJ1-1, with D uncertain. The CDR3 is made up of 13 amino acids. Trimming took off 0 bases at V and 5 bases at J, with 7 bases between the two ends. Germline CDR1 is SGHDN and CDR2 is FVKESK. CDR3 DNA: TGTGCCAGCAGCCAAGACTACGTGACTGAAGCTTTCTTT. Encoded protein: CASSQDYVTEAFF.

The sample holds a few counts of this clone. The V gene is TRBV21-1, the J gene TRBJ1-1. TRBV21-1 corresponds to a pseudogene. This CDR3 spans 16 amino acids. CDR3 residues: CASSNGSGYMNTEAFF. CDR3 nucleotides: TGTGCCAGCAGCAATGGTAGTGGATACATGAACACTGAAGCTTTCTTT.

V usage is TRBV11-3 and J usage is TRBJ2-7; D is unresolved. Germline lookup yields CDR1 SGHNT and CDR2 YENEEA. Deletions cut 0 bases from V and 6 bases from J, with 12 bases between. The CDR3 extends over 14 amino acids. The CDR3 coding sequence is TGTGCCAGCAGCTTAGACCCGGGCCCCCGCGAGCAGTACTTC. Residues: CASSLDPGPREQYF.

The chain joins TRBV30 to TRBJ1-1; 7 nucleotides agree with TRBD1. This CDR3 region has 12 residues. The J segment lost 8 bases and the V segment lost 5 bases, leaving 8 bases of the junction unmatched. Germline V gene lookup returns CDR1 GTSNPN and CDR2 SVGIG (reference sequence). The CDR3: CAWVGQVGEAFF. CDR3 sequence (DNA): TGTGCCTGGGTCGGACAGGTCGGCGAAGCTTTCTTT.

This clone occurred a few times. The J gene is TRBJ2-7, the V gene TRBV2; D tentatively reads TRBD1 or TRBD2 (5 bases each). Germline CDR1 reads SNHLY; CDR2 reads FYNNEI. Trimming removed 8 bases from V and 2 bases from J, with 13 bases in between. This CDR3 comprises 13 residues. CDR3 in DNA: TGTGCCAGCGGGGGAGTTGGGACCTACGAGCAGTACTTC. Its translation: CASGGVGTYEQYF.

This chain uses TRBV25-1 with TRBJ2-3; 8 bases agree with TRBD1. The length of the CDR3 is 16 residues. V dropped 3 bases and J dropped 1; count of bases not matched to a gene: 6. The germline gives CDR1 MGHDK, CDR2 SYGVNS. The CDR3 sequence is CASSDPPGQGTDTQYF. CDR3 DNA sequence: TGTGCCAGCAGTGACCCTCCGGGACAGGGCACAGATACGCAGTATTTT.

J is TRBJ2-1 and V is TRBV27; D ambiguous. CDR3 size: 16 residues. V lost 4 bases, J lost 7 bases, and 20 bases lay in between. The V gene's germline CDR1 is MNHEY and CDR2 SMNVEV (reference sequence). CDR3 DNA: TGTGCCAGCAGTTCTTTTCTAGTACGAGTGCCTAATGAGCAGTTCTTC. Residues: CASSSFLVRVPNEQFF.

This chain connects TRBV10-1 to TRBJ2-1; 10 bases match TRBD2. CDR3 length: 15 amino acids. The V gene's germline CDR1 is WNHNN and CDR2 SYGVQD (reference sequence). The junction had 7 bases not matched to a gene; V was cut back by 5 bases and J by 6 bases. CDR3 DNA: TGCGCCAGCAGTCAGGGACTAGCGTCGCTCAATGAGCAGTTCTTC. Translating gives CASSQGLASLNEQFF.

This clone has just one count. The chain employs TRBV5-1 and TRBJ1-1, with a weak D call TRBD1 (5 bases). The CDR3 extends over 15 amino acids. CDR1 and CDR2 (germline): SGHRS, YFSETQ. V was clipped by 0 bases and J by 0 bases, with 9 bases between them. The CDR3 DNA follows: TGCGCCAGCAGCTTGGGAGGGGTCATGAACACTGAAGCTTTCTTT. Residues: CASSLGGVMNTEAFF.

The chain employs TRBV15 and TRBJ2-3; D uncertain. Looked up from germline, CDR1 is LNHNV and CDR2 is YYDKDF (reference sequence). This CDR3 is built from 12 residues. The germline V and J ends were trimmed by 3 bases and 9 bases, with 10 bases remaining between them. The DNA for the CDR3 is TGTGCCACCAGCAGTTCCCTGGGGACGCAGTATTTT. Encoded protein: CATSSSLGTQYF.

The chain uses TRBV4-2 and TRBJ2-7; no firm D call. V dropped 1 base and J dropped 3 bases, with 10 bases sitting between them. In germline, CDR1 is LGHNA, CDR2 YNFKEQ. This CDR3 is built from 14 residues. CDR3 DNA: TGTGCCAGCAGCCAAGGGTTGACAAACTACGAGCAGTACTTC. This gives the protein CASSQGLTNYEQYF.

This clone was seen a few times. The sample holds other DNA sequences that translate to the same CDR3. This chain uses TRBV11-2 with TRBJ1-1; D is unclear. V shed 1 base and J shed 2 bases, with 5 bases lying between them. The CDR3 sequence is 13 residues long. Germline CDR1 reads SGHAT; CDR2 reads FQNNGV. CDR3 protein: CASSLARNTEAFF. CDR3 coding DNA: TGTGCCAGCAGCTTAGCAAGAAACACTGAAGCTTTCTTT.

The chain has TRBV6-5 and TRBJ1-1; D may be TRBD1 (6 bases). The CDR3 contains 14 residues. The germline gives CDR1 MNHEY, CDR2 SVGAGI. Trimming stripped 5 bases from V and 4 bases from J, with 14 bases between. The CDR3 nucleotides are TGTGCCAGCAGTCGGGACACGCGGGCCACTGAAGCTTTCTTT. This sequence encodes CASSRDTRATEAFF.

This sequence joins TRBV7-9 and TRBJ2-3; D may be TRBD2 (5 bases). The germline V and J ends were trimmed by 1 base and 2 bases, with 13 bases remaining between them. The CDR3 extends over 16 amino acids. The germline V gene encodes CDR1 SEHNR and CDR2 FQNEAQ (reference sequence). The CDR3 DNA sequence: TGTGCCAGCAGCTTAGATGGCGGGCGATCCACAGATACGCAGTATTTT. Encoded protein: CASSLDGGRSTDTQYF.

The chain joins TRBV6-1 to TRBJ2-5; 8 bases are shared with TRBD2. The CDR3 is 13 amino acids. V shed 6 bases and J 2 bases; nucleotides not matched to a gene: 2. Germline V CDR1 and CDR2: MNHNS, SASEGT. The CDR3 coding sequence is TGTGCCAGCAGATCGGGAGGGCAAGAGACCCAGTACTTC. It is translated as CASRSGGQETQYF.

V usage is TRBV6-6 and J usage is TRBJ1-2, with unresolved D. Trimming took 3 bases from V and 6 from J, leaving 2 bases between them. Germline V lookup: CDR1 MNHNY, CDR2 SVGAGI (reference sequence). The CDR3 has 10 amino acids. The CDR3 is CASSYDGYTF. The CDR3 coding sequence is TGTGCCAGCAGTTATGATGGCTACACCTTC.

The chain employs TRBV18 and TRBJ2-2; either TRBD1 or TRBD2 may fit D (6 bases each). Per germline, CDR1 KGHSH and CDR2 LQKENI. Deletions cut 1 base from V and 6 bases from J, with 15 bases between. The length of the CDR3 is 16 residues. The CDR3 loop is CASSPRRSRGPGELFF. DNA of the CDR3: TGTGCCAGCTCACCACGGCGGAGTCGGGGGCCCGGGGAGCTGTTTTTT.

The rearrangement joins TRBV6-6 to TRBJ2-5; TRBD1 or TRBD2 may be the D gene (5 bases each). The V gene lost 2 bases and the J gene lost 4 bases, with 14 bases spanning the gap. The length of the CDR3 is 15 residues. Germline-derived CDR1 and CDR2 are MNHNY and SVGAGI (reference sequence). In DNA, the CDR3 is TGTGCCAGCAGTTACATTCTGGGGGTTGGAGAGACCCAGTACTTC. Its protein is CASSYILGVGETQYF.